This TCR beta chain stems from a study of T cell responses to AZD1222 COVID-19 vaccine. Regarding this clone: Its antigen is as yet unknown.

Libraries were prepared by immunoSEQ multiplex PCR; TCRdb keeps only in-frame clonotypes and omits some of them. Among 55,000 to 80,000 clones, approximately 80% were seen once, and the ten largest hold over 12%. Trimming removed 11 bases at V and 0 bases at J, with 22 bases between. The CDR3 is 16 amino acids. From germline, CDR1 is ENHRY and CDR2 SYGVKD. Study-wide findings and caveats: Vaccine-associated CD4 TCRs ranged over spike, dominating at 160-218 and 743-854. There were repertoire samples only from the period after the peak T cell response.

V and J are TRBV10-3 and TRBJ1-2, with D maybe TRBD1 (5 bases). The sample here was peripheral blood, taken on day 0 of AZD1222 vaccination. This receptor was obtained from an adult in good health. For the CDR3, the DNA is TGTGCCTCCCACCCGACTATGGACAATACTAACTATGGCTACACCTTC. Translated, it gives CASHPTMDNTNYGYTF.